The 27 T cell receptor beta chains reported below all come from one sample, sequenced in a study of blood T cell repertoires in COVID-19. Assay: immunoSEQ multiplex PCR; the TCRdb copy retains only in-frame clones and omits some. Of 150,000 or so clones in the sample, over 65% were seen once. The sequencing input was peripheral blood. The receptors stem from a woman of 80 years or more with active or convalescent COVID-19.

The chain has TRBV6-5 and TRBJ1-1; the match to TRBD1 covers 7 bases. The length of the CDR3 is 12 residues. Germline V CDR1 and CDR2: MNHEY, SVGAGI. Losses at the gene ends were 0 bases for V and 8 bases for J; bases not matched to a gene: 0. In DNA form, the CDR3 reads TGTGCCAGCAGTTACTCCAGGGGGGAAGCTTTCTTT. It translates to CASSYSRGEAFF.

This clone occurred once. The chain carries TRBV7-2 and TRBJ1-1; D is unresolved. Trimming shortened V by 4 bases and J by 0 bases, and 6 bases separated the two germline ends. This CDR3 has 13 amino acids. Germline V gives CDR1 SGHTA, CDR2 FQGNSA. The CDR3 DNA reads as TGTGCCAGCAGCTCTACGGTGAACACTGAAGCTTTCTTT. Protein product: CASSSTVNTEAFF.

The CDR3 bases are TGTGCCAGCAGCGCCTCCAGGGCACACATGGGAAACACCATATATTTT. It codes for CASSASRAHMGNTIYF. This chain uses TRBV9 with TRBJ1-3; a possible D gene is TRBD1 (5 bases). Deletions cut 3 bases from V and 4 bases from J, with 17 bases between. The CDR3 is made up of 16 amino acids. The V gene's germline CDR1 is SGDLS and CDR2 YYNGEE. Full variable domain (remainder filled in from reference TRBV9 and TRBJ1-3): DSGVTQTPKHLITATGQRVTLRCSPRSGDLSVYWYQQSLDQGLQFLIQYYNGEERAKGNILERFSAQQFPDLHSELNLSSLELGDSALYFCASSASRAHMGNTIYFGEGSWLTVV.

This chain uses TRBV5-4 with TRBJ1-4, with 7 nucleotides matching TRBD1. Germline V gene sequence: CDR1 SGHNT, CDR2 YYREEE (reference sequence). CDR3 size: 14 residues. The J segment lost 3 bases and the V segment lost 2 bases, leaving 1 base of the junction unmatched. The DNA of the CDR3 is TGTGCCAGCAGCTTACAGGGGCCTAATGAAAAACTGTTTTTT. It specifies CASSLQGPNEKLFF.

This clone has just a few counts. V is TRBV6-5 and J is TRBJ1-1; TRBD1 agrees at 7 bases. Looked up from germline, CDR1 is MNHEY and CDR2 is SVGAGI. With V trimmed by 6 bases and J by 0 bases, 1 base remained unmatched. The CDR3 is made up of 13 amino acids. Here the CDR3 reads CASRGQLNTEAFF. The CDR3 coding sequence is TGTGCCAGCAGGGGACAGCTGAACACTGAAGCTTTCTTT.

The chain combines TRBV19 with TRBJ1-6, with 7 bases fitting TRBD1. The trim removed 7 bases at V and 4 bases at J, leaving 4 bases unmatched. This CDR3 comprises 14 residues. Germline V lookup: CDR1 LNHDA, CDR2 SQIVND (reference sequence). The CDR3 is CASTATGYNSPLHF. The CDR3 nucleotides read TGTGCCAGTACCGCGACAGGGTATAATTCACCCCTCCACTTT.

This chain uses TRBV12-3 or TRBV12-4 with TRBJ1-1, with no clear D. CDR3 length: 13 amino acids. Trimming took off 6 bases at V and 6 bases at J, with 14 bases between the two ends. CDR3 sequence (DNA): TGTGCCAGCAGATCGAGGGTGATCGCTGAAGCTTTCTTT. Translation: CASRSRVIAEAFF.

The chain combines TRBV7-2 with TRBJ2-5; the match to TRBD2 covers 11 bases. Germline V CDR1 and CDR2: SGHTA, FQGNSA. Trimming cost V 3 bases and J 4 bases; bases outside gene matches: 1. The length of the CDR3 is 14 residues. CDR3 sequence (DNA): TGTGCCAGCAGCTTGGGGACTAGCGGAGAGACCCAGTACTTC. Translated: CASSLGTSGETQYF.

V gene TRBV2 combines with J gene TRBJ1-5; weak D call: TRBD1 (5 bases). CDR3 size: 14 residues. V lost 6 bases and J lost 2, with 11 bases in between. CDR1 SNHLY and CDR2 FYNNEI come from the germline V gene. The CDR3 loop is CASRGLVGNQPQHF. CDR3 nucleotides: TGTGCCAGCAGGGGGCTGGTAGGCAATCAGCCCCAGCATTTT.

The CDR3 region has the DNA TGCGCCAGCAGCCAAGATCACACACAGGTCTATAGCAATCAGCCCCAGCATTTT. Residues: CASSQDHTQVYSNQPQHF. The chain links TRBV4-3 to TRBJ1-5, with D maybe TRBD1 (5 bases). V was trimmed by 0 bases and J by 0 bases, leaving 15 bases between them. The CDR3 is 18 residues long. CDR1 and CDR2 (germline): LGHNA, YSLEER.

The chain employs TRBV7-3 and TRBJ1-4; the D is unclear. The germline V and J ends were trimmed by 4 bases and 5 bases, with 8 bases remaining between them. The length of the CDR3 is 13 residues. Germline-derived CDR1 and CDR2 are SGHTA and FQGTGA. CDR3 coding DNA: TGTGCCAGCAGCTCGCAGGCAAATGAAAAACTGTTTTTT. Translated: CASSSQANEKLFF.

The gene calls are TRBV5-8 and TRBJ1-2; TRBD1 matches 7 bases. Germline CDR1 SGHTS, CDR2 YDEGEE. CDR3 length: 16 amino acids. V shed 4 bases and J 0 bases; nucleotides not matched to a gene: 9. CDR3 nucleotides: TGTGCCAGCAGCCCGAAGGACAGGCTGACTAACTATGGCTACACCTTC. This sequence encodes CASSPKDRLTNYGYTF. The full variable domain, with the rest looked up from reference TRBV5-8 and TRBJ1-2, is EAGVTQSPTHLIKTRGQQATLRCSPISGHTSVYWYQQALGLGLQFLLWYDEGEERNRGNFPPRFSGRQFPNYSSELNVNALELEDSALYLCASSPKDRLTNYGYTFGSGTRLTVV.

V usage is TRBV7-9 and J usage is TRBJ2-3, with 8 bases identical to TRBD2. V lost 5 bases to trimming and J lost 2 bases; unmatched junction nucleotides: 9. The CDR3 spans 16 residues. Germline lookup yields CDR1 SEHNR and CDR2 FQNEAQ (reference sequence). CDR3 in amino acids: CASSRFGSGVTDTQYF. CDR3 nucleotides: TGTGCCAGCAGCCGGTTTGGTAGCGGGGTCACAGATACGCAGTATTTT. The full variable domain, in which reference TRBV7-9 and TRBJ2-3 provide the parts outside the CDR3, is DTGVSQNPRHKITKRGQNVTFRCDPISEHNRLYWYRQTLGQGPEFLTYFQNEAQLEKSRLLSDRFSAERPKGSFSTLEIQRTEQGDSAMYLCASSRFGSGVTDTQYFGPGTRLTVL.

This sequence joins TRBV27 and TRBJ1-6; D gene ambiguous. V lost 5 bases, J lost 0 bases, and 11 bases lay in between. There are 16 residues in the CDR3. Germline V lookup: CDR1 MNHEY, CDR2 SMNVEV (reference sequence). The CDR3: CASSAIESSYNSPLHF. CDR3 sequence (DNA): TGTGCCAGCAGTGCGATCGAGAGCTCCTATAATTCACCCCTCCACTTT.

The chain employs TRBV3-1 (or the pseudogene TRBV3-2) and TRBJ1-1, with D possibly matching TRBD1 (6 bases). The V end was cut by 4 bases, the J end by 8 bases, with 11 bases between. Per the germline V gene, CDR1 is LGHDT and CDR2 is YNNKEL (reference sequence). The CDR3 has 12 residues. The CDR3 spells CASSLHREEAFF. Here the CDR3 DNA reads TGTGCCAGCAGCCTTCACAGGGAAGAAGCTTTCTTT.

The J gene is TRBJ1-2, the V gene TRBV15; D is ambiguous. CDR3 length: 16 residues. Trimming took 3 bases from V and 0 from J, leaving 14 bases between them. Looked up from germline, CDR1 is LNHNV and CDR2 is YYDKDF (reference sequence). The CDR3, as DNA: TGTGCCACCAGCAGTTTCGCACAGTTCGCTAACTATGGCTACACCTTC. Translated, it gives CATSSFAQFANYGYTF.

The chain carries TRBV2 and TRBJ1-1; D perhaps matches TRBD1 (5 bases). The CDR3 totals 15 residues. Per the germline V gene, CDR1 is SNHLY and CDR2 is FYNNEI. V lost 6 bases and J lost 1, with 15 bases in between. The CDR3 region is CASSKLGQGNTEAFF. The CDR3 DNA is TGTGCCAGCAGCAAGCTGGGGCAGGGGAACACTGAAGCTTTCTTT.

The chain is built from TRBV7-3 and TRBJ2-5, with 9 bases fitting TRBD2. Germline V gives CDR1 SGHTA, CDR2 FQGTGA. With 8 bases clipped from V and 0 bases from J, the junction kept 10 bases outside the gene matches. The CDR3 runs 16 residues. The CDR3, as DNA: TGTGCCAGCCGACCATCTAGCGGGAACGACCAAGAGACCCAGTACTTC. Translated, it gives CASRPSSGNDQETQYF.

CDR3 in DNA: TGTGCCAGCAGCCAAGATGTGAGCAACTCCTATAATTCACCCCTCCACTTT. As protein: CASSQDVSNSYNSPLHF. The rearrangement links TRBV3-1 (or the pseudogene TRBV3-2) to TRBJ1-6; no clear D gene. The CDR3 is 17 residues long. Germline CDR1 and CDR2: LGHDT and YNNKEL (reference sequence). Trimming removed 0 bases from V and 0 bases from J, with 9 bases in between.

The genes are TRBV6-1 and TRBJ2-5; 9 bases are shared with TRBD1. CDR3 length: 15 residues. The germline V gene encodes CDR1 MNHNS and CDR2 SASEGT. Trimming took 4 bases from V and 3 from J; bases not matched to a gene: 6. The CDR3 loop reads CASSGAGQGKETQYF. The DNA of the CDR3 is TGTGCCAGCAGTGGAGCGGGACAGGGAAAAGAGACCCAGTACTTC.

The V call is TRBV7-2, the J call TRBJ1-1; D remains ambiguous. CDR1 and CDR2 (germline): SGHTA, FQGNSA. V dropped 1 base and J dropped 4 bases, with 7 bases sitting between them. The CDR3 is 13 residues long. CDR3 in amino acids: CASSLVMRTEAFF. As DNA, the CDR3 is TGTGCCAGCAGCTTAGTGATGCGCACTGAAGCTTTCTTT. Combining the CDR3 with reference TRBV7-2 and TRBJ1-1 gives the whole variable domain GAGVSQSPSNKVTEKGKDVELRCDPISGHTALYWYRQSLGQGLEFLIYFQGNSAPDKSGLPSDRFSAERTGGSVSTLTIQRTQQEDSAVYLCASSLVMRTEAFFGQGTRLTVV.

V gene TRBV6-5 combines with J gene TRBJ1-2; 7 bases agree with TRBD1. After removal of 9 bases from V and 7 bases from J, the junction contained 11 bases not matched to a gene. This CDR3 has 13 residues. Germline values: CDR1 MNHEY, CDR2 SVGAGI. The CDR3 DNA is TGTGCCAGTCGAGACAGGGTAGGATCTGGCTACACCTTC. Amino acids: CASRDRVGSGYTF.

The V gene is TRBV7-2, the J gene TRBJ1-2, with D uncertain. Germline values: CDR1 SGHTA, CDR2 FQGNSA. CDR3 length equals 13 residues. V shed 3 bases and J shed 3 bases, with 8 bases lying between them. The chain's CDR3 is CASSFDTDYGYTF. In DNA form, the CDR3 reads TGTGCCAGCAGCTTCGACACGGACTATGGCTACACCTTC.

In DNA form, the CDR3 reads TGTGCCAGTAGTAGAGATTCAGGGGTTACGCAGTATTTT. Protein: CASSRDSGVTQYF. The chain joins TRBV19 to TRBJ2-3, with D maybe TRBD1 (6 bases). CDR1 is LNHDA and CDR2 is SQIVND in the germline V gene (reference sequence). CDR3 length equals 13 residues. V gave up 4 bases and J gave up 8 bases, with 13 bases separating them.

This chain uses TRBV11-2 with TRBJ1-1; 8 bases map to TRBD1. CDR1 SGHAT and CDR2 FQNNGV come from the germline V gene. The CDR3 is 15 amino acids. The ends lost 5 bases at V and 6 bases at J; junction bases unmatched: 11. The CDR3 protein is CASSMTGAGGSEAFF. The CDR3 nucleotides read TGTGCCAGCAGCATGACAGGGGCCGGGGGCTCTGAAGCTTTCTTT. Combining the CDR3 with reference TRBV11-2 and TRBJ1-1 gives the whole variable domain EAGVAQSPRYKIIEKRQSVAFWCNPISGHATLYWYQQILGQGPKLLIQFQNNGVVDDSQLPKDRFSAERLKGVDSTLKIQPAKLEDSAVYLCASSMTGAGGSEAFFGQGTRLTVV.

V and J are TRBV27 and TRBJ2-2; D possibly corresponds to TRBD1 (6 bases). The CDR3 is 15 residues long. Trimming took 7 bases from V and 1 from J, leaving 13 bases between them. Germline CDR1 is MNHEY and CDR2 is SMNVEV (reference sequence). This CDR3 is CASKKETGNTGELFF. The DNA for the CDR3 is TGTGCCAGCAAAAAAGAGACAGGGAACACCGGGGAGCTGTTTTTT.

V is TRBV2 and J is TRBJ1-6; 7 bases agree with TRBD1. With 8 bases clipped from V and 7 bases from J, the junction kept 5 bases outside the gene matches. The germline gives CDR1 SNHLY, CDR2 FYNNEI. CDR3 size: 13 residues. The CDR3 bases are TGTGCCAGCTTCCGGGACAGAAATTCACCCCTCCACTTT. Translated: CASFRDRNSPLHF. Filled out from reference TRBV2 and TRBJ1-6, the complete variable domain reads EPEVTQTPSHQVTQMGQEVILRCVPISNHLYFYWYRQILGQKVEFLVSFYNNEISEKSEIFDDQFSVERPDGSNFTLKIRSTKLEDSAMYFCASFRDRNSPLHFGNGTRLTVT.